The T cell receptor beta chain described here comes from a study of PD-L1 blockade in urothelial cancer. About the study: Peripheral blood specimens exhibited a median yield of approximately 140,000 T cells.

Repertoires were generated with immunoSEQ multiplex PCR, while TCRdb's copy carries only in-frame clones and drops some. This table has approximately 79,000 clones, roughly 87% appearing once. From germline, CDR1 is MGHRA and CDR2 YSYEKL. The CDR3 extends over 13 amino acids. Trimming cost V 4 bases and J 5 bases; bases outside gene matches: 4. The chain has TRBV4-1 and TRBJ2-5, with 7 positions matching TRBD1. Sequencing used PBMCs, obtained around atezolizumab (anti-PD-L1) treatment. This sequence was found in a woman in her sixties or seventies with urothelial cancer. CDR3 amino acids: CASSLARGETQYF. The CDR3 DNA follows: TGCGCCAGCAGCCTGGCCAGGGGGGAGACCCAGTACTTC.